This T cell receptor beta chain originates from a study of cytotoxic CD8 clonotypes in ibrutinib-treated CLL. Study-level findings and limits: Clonality was higher at baseline than in age-matched healthy donors and tracked circulating CD8+ T-cell counts.

Depths of 1 in 200,000 to 1 in 1 million T cells were the sequencing target. Clones were sequenced by immunoSEQ multiplex PCR, and TCRdb holds only the in-frame ones, with some missing. The sample holds 70,000 to 85,000 clones, 80% seen once. Germline values: CDR1 MNHNS, CDR2 SASEGT. The CDR3 sequence is 15 residues long. After removal of 6 bases from V and 6 bases from J, the junction contained 4 bases not matched to a gene. Details on this clone: The antigen is unknown.

Sequencing was performed on PBMCs, taken at disease progression, from a patient treated with ibrutinib. The rearrangement uses TRBV6-1 and TRBJ2-1, with 14 bases that match TRBD2. The receptor was derived from a human donor with chronic lymphocytic leukemia. The CDR3 region is CASSSGTSGGNEQFF. The CDR3 bases are TGTGCCAGCAGCTCCGGGACTAGCGGGGGCAATGAGCAGTTCTTC.